The next 32 T cell receptor beta chains were all read from a single sample in a study of Ad26.COV2.S vaccination and SARS-CoV-2 variants. Regarding treatment: roughly 18 received Ad26.COV2.S at low or high dose, single or two shots; 5 received placebo; per-sample allocation not given. Sampling was done on day 63 after the first vaccine or placebo injection. Clones were read by immunoSEQ multiplex PCR, and TCRdb kept only the in-frame ones, dropping some. The sample lists around 340,000 clones; 70% to 90% were seen once. The sequenced sample was peripheral blood, obtained in a trial of Ad26.COV2.S vaccine versus placebo. These receptors all come from a person aged 18-60 years who received the Ad26.COV2.S COVID-19 vaccine or a placebo.

The V call is TRBV2, the J call TRBJ2-1, with D possibly being TRBD2 (7 bases). This CDR3 is 17 amino acids long. Trimming took off 6 bases at V and 7 bases at J, with 25 bases between the two ends. Germline assignment: CDR1 SNHLY and CDR2 FYNNEI. The DNA of the CDR3 is TGTGCCAGCAGGCCCCCAGCGGGGTTCTCCCAGGGGAATGAGCAGTTCTTC. Translating it yields CASRPPAGFSQGNEQFF.

The chain is built from TRBV5-4 and TRBJ2-2, with D possibly matching TRBD2 (7 bases). Germline V lookup: CDR1 SGHNT, CDR2 YYREEE (reference sequence). V lost 3 bases and J lost 0, with 12 bases in between. The CDR3 covers 16 residues. CDR3 sequence: CASSSGGRTNTGELFF. In DNA form, the CDR3 reads TGTGCCAGCAGCTCGGGGGGCAGGACGAACACCGGGGAGCTGTTTTTT.

This clone was detected only a few times. The chain combines TRBV28 with TRBJ1-5; D gene uncertain. Trimming pared 1 base from V and 0 bases from J, leaving 10 bases between. The germline V gene has CDR1 MDHEN and CDR2 SYDVKM. The CDR3 length is 16 residues. CDR3 region: CASSLSVVSSNQPQHF. CDR3 nucleotide sequence: TGTGCCAGCAGTTTATCTGTGGTCAGTAGCAATCAGCCCCAGCATTTT. The variable domain in full, completed from reference TRBV28 and TRBJ1-5, reads DVKVTQSSRYLVKRTGEKVFLECVQDMDHENMFWYRQDPGLGLRLIYFSYDVKMKEKGDIPEGYSVSREKKERFSLILESASTNQTSMYLCASSLSVVSSNQPQHFGDGTRLSIL.

This clone was detected only once. The rearrangement links TRBV4-2 to TRBJ1-1; 7 nucleotides match TRBD1. CDR1 and CDR2 (germline): LGHNA, YNFKEQ. The trim removed 5 bases at V and 4 bases at J, leaving 7 bases unmatched. The CDR3 spans 14 residues. The CDR3 reads CASSSRGQGTEAFF. In nucleotides, the CDR3 is TGTGCCAGCAGCTCAAGGGGGCAGGGCACTGAAGCTTTCTTT.

This clone occurred a few times. The chain employs TRBV7-8 and TRBJ2-7; D uncertain. The CDR3 loop spans 13 amino acids. V dropped 7 bases and J dropped 2 bases, with 12 bases sitting between them. Per germline, CDR1 SGHVS and CDR2 FQNEAQ. The DNA of the CDR3 is TGTGCCAGCAACCCGGGCCCCACCTACGAGCAGTACTTC. It encodes CASNPGPTYEQYF. Full variable domain (missing parts from reference TRBV7-8 and TRBJ2-7): GAGVSQSPRYKVAKRGQDVALRCDPISGHVSLFWYQQALGQGPEFLTYFQNEAQLDKSGLPSDRFFAERPEGSVSTLKIQRTQQEDSAVYLCASNPGPTYEQYFGPGTRLTVT.

This clone was detected only once. The V and J genes are TRBV7-9 and TRBJ1-1, with unresolved D. Germline-derived CDR1 and CDR2 are SEHNR and FQNEAQ (reference sequence). There are 12 residues in the CDR3. V lost 4 bases to trimming and J lost 6 bases, with 9 bases between them. CDR3 DNA sequence: TGTGCCAGCAGCTGGGGAGAGGCTGAAGCTTTCTTT. Protein product: CASSWGEAEAFF. The entire variable domain, with the rest obtained from reference TRBV7-9 and TRBJ1-1, is as follows: DTGVSQNPRHKITKRGQNVTFRCDPISEHNRLYWYRQTLGQGPEFLTYFQNEAQLEKSRLLSDRFSAERPKGSFSTLEIQRTEQGDSAMYLCASSWGEAEAFFGQGTRLTVV.

The chain is built from TRBV5-4 and TRBJ2-1; a weak D match, TRBD1 (6 bases). With 0 bases removed from V and 2 bases from J, the gap between germline ends came to 9 bases. The CDR3 covers 15 residues. Germline-derived CDR1 and CDR2 are SGHNT and YYREEE (reference sequence). CDR3 DNA sequence: TGTGCCAGCAGCTTGGGAGGGGGACCCTACAATGAGCAGTTCTTC. Translation gives CASSLGGGPYNEQFF.

The chain joins TRBV19 to TRBJ1-1; a weak D match, TRBD1 (6 bases). CDR1 is LNHDA, CDR2 SQIVND, per germline (reference sequence). Trimming took 2 bases from V and 4 from J, leaving 8 bases between them. This CDR3 is built from 13 residues. The CDR3 coding sequence is TGTGCCAGTAGTATAACAGGGCGCACTGAAGCTTTCTTT. This sequence encodes CASSITGRTEAFF.

This chain links TRBV28 with TRBJ1-5; 7 bases match TRBD1. The junction had 12 bases not matched to a gene; V was cut back by 5 bases and J by 5 bases. This CDR3 is built from 16 residues. Germline V gene lookup returns CDR1 MDHEN and CDR2 SYDVKM. CDR3 loop: CASSTYRQGYDQPQHF. CDR3 coding DNA: TGTGCCAGCAGTACGTATCGACAGGGCTACGATCAGCCCCAGCATTTT. The full variable domain, with the rest looked up from reference TRBV28 and TRBJ1-5, is DVKVTQSSRYLVKRTGEKVFLECVQDMDHENMFWYRQDPGLGLRLIYFSYDVKMKEKGDIPEGYSVSREKKERFSLILESASTNQTSMYLCASSTYRQGYDQPQHFGDGTRLSIL.

The J gene is TRBJ1-1, the V gene TRBV5-4, with 8 positions matching TRBD1. CDR3 length: 13 residues. The V segment lost 5 bases and the J segment 7 bases; nucleotides outside the gene matches: 7. Germline CDR1 SGHNT, CDR2 YYREEE (reference sequence). The CDR3, as DNA: TGTGCCAGCAGGGAGGGACAGGCACTTGAAGCTTTCTTT. The encoded protein is CASREGQALEAFF.

J is TRBJ1-2 and V is TRBV18, with 9 bases fitting TRBD1. The V and J ends lost 0 bases and 7 bases, in that order; junction bases with no gene match: 3. The length of the CDR3 is 14 residues. Germline assignment: CDR1 KGHSH and CDR2 LQKENI. The CDR3 DNA sequence: TGTGCCAGCTCACCACCGGACAGGGGCCGTGGCTACACCTTC. This codes for CASSPPDRGRGYTF.

V and J are TRBV20-1 and TRBJ2-1; D not certain. V was shortened by 3 bases and J by 2 bases, with 17 bases between the two germline ends. The germline CDR1 and CDR2 sequences are DFQATT and SNEGSKA (reference sequence). CDR3 length: 16 residues. The CDR3 nucleotides are TGCAGTGCTAGTCGGCACCCCCGGACCACCTACAATGAGCAGTTCTTC. Protein product: CSASRHPRTTYNEQFF.

V and J are TRBV27 and TRBJ2-1, with 9 bases fitting TRBD2. The ends lost 1 base at V and 6 bases at J; junction bases unmatched: 13. Looked up from germline, CDR1 is MNHEY and CDR2 is SMNVEV (reference sequence). The CDR3 runs to 18 residues. The CDR3 DNA reads as TGTGCCAGCAGTTTATGGGACTACCGGAGCGGGGGGCTCAATGAGCAGTTCTTC. Translating it yields CASSLWDYRSGGLNEQFF.

The rearrangement uses TRBV10-1 and TRBJ2-3; 7 nucleotides agree with TRBD1. Trimming removed 7 bases from V and 2 bases from J; junction bases left unmatched: 6. The germline V gene encodes CDR1 WNHNN and CDR2 SYGVQD (reference sequence). The length of the CDR3 is 14 residues. The CDR3 reads CASNRDRFTDTQYF. Here the CDR3 DNA reads TGCGCCAGCAATAGGGACAGATTCACAGATACGCAGTATTTT.

CDR3 amino acids: CATRGSGSDTQYF. As DNA, the CDR3 is TGTGCCACCAGGGGATCTGGGTCAGATACGCAGTATTTT. The rearrangement uses TRBV24-1 and TRBJ2-3; D not resolved. The CDR3 spans 13 residues. With 7 bases removed from V and 4 bases from J, the gap between germline ends came to 11 bases. Germline assignment: CDR1 KGHDR and CDR2 SFDVKD.

The chain is built from TRBV15 and TRBJ2-1; no definite D call. The V end lost 6 bases, the J end lost 10 bases, and 10 bases lay between the germline ends. This CDR3 spans 11 amino acids. Germline assignment: CDR1 LNHNV and CDR2 YYDKDF (reference sequence). CDR3: CATSNTLEQFF. In DNA, the CDR3 is TGTGCCACCAGTAATACCCTGGAGCAGTTCTTC.

The gene calls are TRBV4-3 and TRBJ1-4; unclear D gene. Germline CDR1 LGHNA, CDR2 YSLEER. The CDR3 consists of 17 residues. Trimming removed 1 base from V and 7 bases from J, with 19 bases in between. CDR3: CASSQGPGSGIGEKLFF. DNA for the CDR3: TGCGCCAGCAGCCAAGGGCCGGGGAGCGGGATAGGTGAAAAACTGTTTTTT.

The table lists this clone with a count of one. At the DNA level, this CDR3 is encoded by other sequences in the same sample as well. The chain employs TRBV6-5 and TRBJ2-7, with TRBD1 matching 8 bases. The CDR3 is made up of 14 amino acids. V lost 5 bases, J lost 2 bases, and 5 bases stayed unmatched. In germline, CDR1 is MNHEY, CDR2 SVGAGI. CDR3 sequence: CASSPGQGAYEQYF. Written as DNA, the CDR3 is TGTGCCAGCAGTCCCGGACAGGGCGCCTACGAGCAGTACTTC.

Remarks on this clone: The same CDR3 can be traced to other DNA sequences in this sample. The CDR3 protein is CASSWGQGYGYTF. The CDR3 nucleotides are TGTGCCAGCAGCTGGGGACAGGGCTATGGCTACACCTTC. The V call is TRBV5-4, the J call TRBJ1-2, with TRBD1 identical over 9 bases. The CDR3 loop spans 13 amino acids. Germline values: CDR1 SGHNT, CDR2 YYREEE (reference sequence). V lost 3 bases, J lost 4 bases, and 1 base stayed unmatched.

Written as DNA, the CDR3 is TGTGCCACCCGCGTACTGAGCCTTGGGGGTCGAGCGAACACTGAAGCTTTCTTT. Its protein is CATRVLSLGGRANTEAFF. This chain uses TRBV19 with TRBJ1-1; tentatively, D is TRBD1 (5 bases). Germline lookup yields CDR1 LNHDA and CDR2 SQIVND (reference sequence). The CDR3 has 18 amino acids. Trimming removed 10 bases at V and 1 base at J, with 28 bases between.

This clone was counted between two and nine times. V gene TRBV28 combines with J gene TRBJ2-7; 9 positions agree with TRBD1. The CDR3 covers 15 residues. V shed 5 bases and J 0 bases; nucleotides not matched to a gene: 5. Germline V gene sequence: CDR1 MDHEN, CDR2 SYDVKM. CDR3 in DNA: TGTGCCAGCAGTCTGGGACAGGGCAGCTCCTACGAGCAGTACTTC. Protein product: CASSLGQGSSYEQYF.

Comment on this clone: Additional DNA sequences in this sample encode the identical CDR3. This chain connects TRBV9 to TRBJ2-3; D perhaps matches TRBD2 (6 bases). V lost 4 bases, J lost 6 bases, and 6 bases lay in between. The CDR3 runs to 11 residues. Germline V gene lookup returns CDR1 SGDLS and CDR2 YYNGEE. CDR3 sequence reads: CASSRGDTQYF. The CDR3 bases are TGTGCCAGCAGCCGGGGGGATACGCAGTATTTT.

This clone appeared once. This chain uses TRBV9 with TRBJ2-7; a possible D gene is TRBD2 (5 bases). The CDR3 has 16 residues. Deletions cut 0 bases from V and 2 bases from J, with 15 bases between. Germline CDR1 SGDLS, CDR2 YYNGEE. The DNA of the CDR3 is TGTGCCAGCAGCGTAGAAGGGAGTGCCTCGGCCTACGAGCAGTACTTC. Amino acids: CASSVEGSASAYEQYF.

The gene calls are TRBV29-1 and TRBJ1-2; TRBD1 matches at 7 bases. This CDR3 is built from 15 residues. Germline V gene lookup returns CDR1 SQVTM and CDR2 ANQGSEA. The V gene end was trimmed by 3 bases and the J gene end by 4 bases; junction bases not matched to a gene: 11. The CDR3 DNA is TGCAGCGTTGACCTCCCGCGGGACAGACCCTATGGCTACACCTTC. Its translation: CSVDLPRDRPYGYTF.

This clone was found once. The J gene is TRBJ1-2, the V gene TRBV19; tentative D call: TRBD1 (6 bases). CDR1 is LNHDA, CDR2 SQIVND, per germline (reference sequence). CDR3 length equals 15 residues. With 2 bases removed from V and 0 bases from J, the gap between germline ends came to 10 bases. CDR3 region: CASSIPGGANYGYTF. The CDR3, as DNA: TGTGCCAGTAGTATACCCGGGGGCGCTAACTATGGCTACACCTTC.

The chain combines TRBV28 with TRBJ2-2, with TRBD1 matching 9 bases. This CDR3 has 15 residues. CDR1 is MDHEN and CDR2 is SYDVKM in the germline V gene. Trimming removed 8 bases from V and 2 bases from J; junction bases left unmatched: 6. CDR3 amino acids: CASDRDRDNTGELFF. DNA of the CDR3: TGTGCCAGCGACCGGGACAGGGACAACACCGGGGAGCTGTTTTTT. Full variable domain (missing parts from reference TRBV28 and TRBJ2-2): DVKVTQSSRYLVKRTGEKVFLECVQDMDHENMFWYRQDPGLGLRLIYFSYDVKMKEKGDIPEGYSVSREKKERFSLILESASTNQTSMYLCASDRDRDNTGELFFGEGSRLTVL.

The rearrangement links TRBV30 to TRBJ2-7; 7 nucleotides agree with TRBD1. V lost 5 bases to trimming and J lost 3 bases; unmatched junction nucleotides: 7. The CDR3 runs to 13 residues. The germline gives CDR1 GTSNPN, CDR2 SVGIG (reference sequence). CDR3 DNA: TGTGCCTGGGAAAGGGACAGCTACTACGAGCAGTACTTC. Translated: CAWERDSYYEQYF.

The chain has TRBV25-1 and TRBJ2-1, with 10 bases that match TRBD2. The J segment lost 6 bases and the V segment lost 6 bases, leaving 14 bases of the junction unmatched. Germline CDR1 is MGHDK and CDR2 is SYGVNS. The CDR3 length is 17 residues. The CDR3 loop reads CASSRRLLAGASNEQFF. CDR3 sequence (DNA): TGTGCCAGCAGCCGCAGACTCCTAGCGGGGGCCTCCAATGAGCAGTTCTTC.

The rearrangement joins TRBV28 to TRBJ1-6; D may be TRBD1 (6 bases). CDR1 and CDR2 (germline): MDHEN, SYDVKM. V lost 1 base and J 9 bases, leaving 13 bases between the germline ends. The CDR3 contains 15 residues. This CDR3 reads CASSLSAGVGSPLHF. DNA for the CDR3: TGTGCCAGCAGTTTATCGGCAGGGGTGGGTTCACCCCTCCACTTT.

Regarding this clone: The sample holds other DNA sequences that translate to the same CDR3. The CDR3 DNA reads TGTGCCAGCAGTTACGGCCGCAATCAGCCCCAGCATTTT. Amino acids: CASSYGRNQPQHF. V and J are TRBV6-6 and TRBJ1-5; D not resolved. Trimming cost V 2 bases and J 2 bases, with 4 bases left between them. This CDR3 region has 13 residues. Germline CDR1 reads MNHNY; CDR2 reads SVGAGI (reference sequence).

This clone has a single count. V is TRBV5-1 and J is TRBJ2-3; 7 nucleotides agree with TRBD2. Germline CDR1 reads SGHRS; CDR2 reads YFSETQ. V lost 0 bases to trimming and J lost 0 bases; unmatched junction nucleotides: 7. The CDR3 runs 17 residues. The CDR3 nucleotides read TGCGCCAGCAGCTTGGCTTCTAGCGGACCTAGCACAGATACGCAGTATTTT. Translated: CASSLASSGPSTDTQYF.

About this clone: Other DNA sequences from this sample encode an identical CDR3 as well. V gene TRBV7-3 combines with J gene TRBJ2-3; D may be TRBD1 or TRBD2 (5 bases each). V was shortened by 4 bases and J by 5 bases, with 7 bases between the two germline ends. CDR3 size: 12 residues. The germline V gene has CDR1 SGHTA and CDR2 FQGTGA. The CDR3 protein is CASSSGGDTQYF. The CDR3 coding sequence is TGTGCCAGCAGCTCTGGGGGAGATACGCAGTATTTT. The full variable domain, with the rest looked up from reference TRBV7-3 and TRBJ2-3, is GAGVSQTPSNKVTEKGKYVELRCDPISGHTALYWYRQSLGQGPEFLIYFQGTGAADDSGLPNDRFFAVRPEGSVSTLKIQRTERGDSAVYLCASSSGGDTQYFGPGTRLTVL.